This TCR beta chain was identified in a study of cytomegalovirus exposure and HLA in healthy donors. Study context: A data release that came early held approximately 92 million unique TCRs from HLA-typed donors.

This CDR3 has 14 amino acids. CDR1 and CDR2 from the germline V gene are MDHEN and SYDVKM. V was pared by 5 bases and J by 4 bases, with 15 bases between. The primer mix had 60 Vbeta and 13 Jbeta primers. Using immunoSEQ multiplex PCR, the repertoire was profiled, and TCRdb retains in-frame clones only, with some absent. Among about 150,000 clones, approximately 79% were seen once, and the ten largest hold roughly 6.8%. The TCR comes from a man between 40 and 49 years old in good health and CMV-seropositive. The chain links TRBV28 to TRBJ2-7, with D possibly TRBD1 on 6 matching bases. Source material: PBMCs. Here the CDR3 DNA reads TGTGCCAGCAGTCCATATACAGGGTTTTACGAGCAGTACTTC. The encoded protein is CASSPYTGFYEQYF. The entire variable domain, with the rest obtained from reference TRBV28 and TRBJ2-7, is as follows: DVKVTQSSRYLVKRTGEKVFLECVQDMDHENMFWYRQDPGLGLRLIYFSYDVKMKEKGDIPEGYSVSREKKERFSLILESASTNQTSMYLCASSPYTGFYEQYFGPGTRLTVT.